The 16 T cell receptor beta chains in this list originate from one sample, sequenced in a study of early T cells in non-severe SARS-CoV-2 infection (dated by TCRdb to the early 2020s). The library was built by means of 5' RACE. The sample was run on a NextSeq 500. TCRdb reprocessing: public reads trimmed at Q25 with fastp, clones called with MiXCR, in-frame beta chains kept. Each record represents a unique CDR3 protein, reported with the most common genes and DNA among its rows. The sample contains 74,000 or so distinct CDR3 sequences, 11% of them found a single time. The top ten clones comprise 3.8% of the sample. The specimen sequenced was whole blood. The receptors come from an adult who was a healthcare worker with PCR-confirmed SARS-CoV-2 infection or an uninfected control (not recorded which).

This clonotype was counted between two and nine times. The chain couples TRBV6-2 or TRBV6-3 to TRBJ2-1; TRBD2 matches at 8 bases. CDR3 length: 16 residues. Germline V lookup: CDR1 MNHEY, CDR2 SVGEGT. Trimming removed 0 bases from V and 1 base from J; junction bases left unmatched: 2. CDR3 DNA: TGTGCCAGCAGTTACTCGAGACTAGCGTCCTACAATGAGCAGTTCTTC. This codes for CASSYSRLASYNEQFF.

The chain combines TRBV7-6 with TRBJ2-7, with 14 bases identical to TRBD2. V was pared by 1 base and J by 2 bases, with 4 bases of the junction left unmatched. The length of the CDR3 is 17 residues. Germline lookup yields CDR1 SGHVS and CDR2 FNYEAQ. The CDR3 sequence: CASSLGLAGGRAYEQYF. The CDR3 DNA follows: TGTGCCAGCAGCTTAGGACTAGCGGGAGGGCGGGCCTACGAGCAGTACTTC. The full variable domain, its missing parts supplied by reference TRBV7-6 and TRBJ2-7, is GAGVSQSPRYKVTKRGQDVALRCDPISGHVSLYWYRQALGQGPEFLTYFNYEAQQDKSGLPNDRFSAERPEGSISTLTIQRTEQRDSAMYRCASSLGLAGGRAYEQYFGPGTRLTVT.

This clonotype was observed at least ten times. J is TRBJ2-1 and V is TRBV6-1, with TRBD1 matching over 7 bases. The CDR3 loop spans 15 amino acids. Germline loops: CDR1 MNHNS, CDR2 SASEGT. Trimming removed 2 bases from V and 9 bases from J; junction bases left unmatched: 10. Written as DNA, the CDR3 is TGTGCCAGCAGTGAAAAAGGGGAAGGGGGCGGTGAGCAGTTCTTC. It yields the protein CASSEKGEGGGEQFF.

This clonotype has a count of ten or more. V and J are TRBV30 and TRBJ1-1; unclear D gene. CDR1 is GTSNPN and CDR2 is SVGIG in the germline V gene (reference sequence). The V end was cut by 4 bases, the J end by 4 bases, with 16 bases between. This CDR3 is built from 14 residues. The CDR3 protein is CAWKRGDWGTEAFF. The CDR3, as DNA: TGTGCCTGGAAACGCGGGGATTGGGGCACTGAAGCTTTCTTT.

This clonotype has a count of ten or more. In nucleotides, the CDR3 is TGTGCCAGCAGCTTACAGGGAGGATCACCCCTCCACTTT. Its translation is CASSLQGGSPLHF. The rearrangement joins TRBV14 to TRBJ1-6; D is perhaps TRBD1 (6 bases). CDR1 is SGHDN, CDR2 FVKESK, per germline. Trimming took 5 bases from V and 10 from J, leaving 12 bases between them. The CDR3 has 13 residues.

This clonotype showed up many times. The chain employs TRBV6-5 and TRBJ1-2; perhaps TRBD1 as D (5 bases). This CDR3 region has 14 residues. Trimming stripped 8 bases from V and 2 bases from J, with 15 bases between. Germline V gene lookup returns CDR1 MNHEY and CDR2 SVGAGI. The CDR3 nucleotides read TGTGCCAGCGGATCTGGCAGGACAAACTATGGCTACACCTTC. This encodes CASGSGRTNYGYTF.

The CDR3 spells CASRKAGGSYEQYF. The CDR3 DNA reads as TGTGCCAGCAGAAAAGCGGGAGGCTCCTACGAGCAGTACTTC. The V and J genes are TRBV13 and TRBJ2-7, with 9 bases fitting TRBD2. There are 14 residues in the CDR3. V was pared by 6 bases and J by 0 bases, with 3 bases of the junction left unmatched. From germline, CDR1 is PRHDT and CDR2 FYEKMQ (reference sequence).

This clonotype has ten or more counts. The gene calls are TRBV24-1 and TRBJ2-5; TRBD2 agrees at 7 bases. The trim removed 5 bases at V and 5 bases at J, leaving 16 bases unmatched. CDR1 KGHDR and CDR2 SFDVKD come from the germline V gene. The CDR3 length is 17 residues. The CDR3 reads CATSAPPRLPGGETQYF. The CDR3, as DNA: TGTGCCACCAGTGCCCCCCCCCGACTCCCCGGGGGGGAGACCCAGTACTTC.

This clonotype was seen a handful of times. The CDR3 nucleotides are TGTGCCAGCAGCTTAGGACAGGGGATCAACACCGGGGAGCTGTTTTTT. It encodes CASSLGQGINTGELFF. The chain couples TRBV11-2 to TRBJ2-2, with TRBD1 identical over 8 bases. Trimming cost V 1 base and J 2 bases; bases outside gene matches: 3. CDR3 length: 16 amino acids. CDR1 SGHAT and CDR2 FQNNGV come from the germline V gene.

This clonotype was picked up a small number of times. The CDR3 here is CAWSLVEGSRGDEQFF. In DNA, the CDR3 is TGTGCCTGGAGTTTGGTAGAAGGGTCTCGCGGTGATGAGCAGTTCTTC. The V and J genes are TRBV30 and TRBJ2-1; D unresolved. V lost 2 bases, J lost 8 bases, and 22 bases lay in between. The CDR3 runs to 16 residues. CDR1 GTSNPN and CDR2 SVGIG come from the germline V gene (reference sequence).

This chain joins TRBV28 and TRBJ2-6; D is unclear. V lost 4 bases to trimming and J lost 1 base, with 8 bases between them. The germline V gene has CDR1 MDHEN and CDR2 SYDVKM. This CDR3 region has 15 residues. The CDR3: CASSSYTSGANVLTF. The CDR3 DNA reads TGTGCCAGCAGTTCCTATACTTCTGGGGCCAACGTCCTGACTTTC.

This clonotype was picked up a small number of times. Written as DNA, the CDR3 is TGTGCCAGCAGCTCACTCGAGGGACTAGGAGCGGAGACCCAGTACTTC. This gives the protein CASSSLEGLGAETQYF. The J gene is TRBJ2-5, the V gene TRBV7-9; 8 bases map to TRBD2. The CDR3 sequence is 16 residues long. The V gene end was trimmed by 4 bases and the J gene end by 5 bases; junction bases not matched to a gene: 12. CDR1 is SEHNR and CDR2 is FQNEAQ in the germline V gene (reference sequence).

The rearrangement uses TRBV7-9 and TRBJ2-7; 7 bases fit TRBD1. In germline, CDR1 is SEHNR, CDR2 FQNEAQ (reference sequence). The length of the CDR3 is 12 residues. Trimming cost V 6 bases and J 4 bases; bases outside gene matches: 3. CDR3 nucleotide sequence: TGTGCCAGCAGTCGCAGGGGGTACGAGCAGTACTTC. Protein sequence: CASSRRGYEQYF.

This chain links TRBV2 with TRBJ1-2; no reliable D call. Looked up from germline, CDR1 is SNHLY and CDR2 is FYNNEI. V lost 2 bases and J lost 3, with 7 bases in between. The CDR3 consists of 13 residues. CDR3 in DNA: TGTGCCAGCAGTGAATCGTCAGACTATGGCTACACCTTC. Translating gives CASSESSDYGYTF.

This clonotype has ten or more counts. This chain joins TRBV29-1 and TRBJ2-1; 8 nucleotides agree with TRBD2. CDR1 and CDR2 from the germline V gene are SQVTM and ANQGSEA. CDR3 length: 16 residues. V lost 0 bases, J lost 3 bases, and 7 bases stayed unmatched. The CDR3 region has the DNA TGCAGCGTTGAAGATCCGGTAGCGGGACACTACAATGAGCAGTTCTTC. It yields the protein CSVEDPVAGHYNEQFF.

There are many counts of this clonotype. The DNA for the CDR3 is TGCAGCACCCACAGGGGGGGCCAAGAGACCCAGTACTTC. Residues: CSTHRGGQETQYF. This rearrangement joins TRBV29-1 to TRBJ2-5; the D gene is possibly TRBD1 (8 bases). Germline assignment: CDR1 SQVTM and CDR2 ANQGSEA. V was pared by 8 bases and J by 1 base, with 14 bases between. The CDR3 extends over 13 amino acids.